The 25 T cell receptor beta chains given below trace back to one sample, sequenced in a study of blood T cells in healthy people across ages. With a J-beta primer mix and a sample-barcoded 5' primer, a second PCR ran 7 to 11 cycles. TCRdb processed the 5' RACE reads anew with MiXCR; each CDR3 protein has one entry. The sample contains 700,000 to 950,000 distinct CDR3 sequences, roughly 60% of which appear only once. Sample: blood. Receptors were obtained from a man aged 25 to 40 in good health.

A few counts support this clonotype. V usage is TRBV11-1 and J usage is TRBJ2-4, with 10 bases fitting TRBD2. This CDR3 is built from 17 residues. The V segment lost 5 bases and the J segment 0 bases; nucleotides outside the gene matches: 7. Germline V gene sequence: CDR1 SGHAT, CDR2 FQDESV (reference sequence). In DNA, the CDR3 is TGTGCCAGCAGCCGCACCAGCGGGAGGGGAGCCAAAAACATTCAGTACTTC. Its translation: CASSRTSGRGAKNIQYF.

This sequence joins TRBV7-7 and TRBJ2-4, with D unresolved. From germline, CDR1 is SSHAT and CDR2 FNYEAQ (reference sequence). V lost 6 bases and J 0 bases, leaving 12 bases between the germline ends. The CDR3 totals 15 residues. The CDR3 spells CASRDPELAKNIQYF. Written as DNA, the CDR3 is TGTGCCAGCAGAGACCCGGAATTAGCCAAAAACATTCAGTACTTC.

The chain carries TRBV6-2 or TRBV6-3 and TRBJ2-3; 9 bases map to TRBD2. CDR3 length: 17 residues. Unmatched junction bases numbered 16, after V lost 6 bases and J lost 6 bases. The germline CDR1 and CDR2 sequences are MNHEY and SVGEGT. The CDR3: CASSLKSGRINSDTQYF. The DNA of the CDR3 is TGTGCCAGCAGCCTCAAGAGCGGGAGGATAAATTCGGATACGCAGTATTTT.

The chain is built from TRBV15 and TRBJ1-2; D unclear. CDR3 length: 17 residues. The V gene's germline CDR1 is LNHNV and CDR2 YYDKDF (reference sequence). The germline V and J ends were trimmed by 4 bases and 8 bases, with 26 bases remaining between them. CDR3: CATSKQPSPDPAGGYTF. The CDR3 nucleotides are TGTGCCACCAGCAAACAACCAAGCCCCGACCCGGCGGGCGGCTACACCTTC. Full variable domain (rest looked up from reference TRBV15 and TRBJ1-2): DAMVIQNPRYQVTQFGKPVTLSCSQTLNHNVMYWYQQKSSQAPKLLFHYYDKDFNNEADTPDNFQSRRPNTSFCFLDIRSPGLGDTAMYLCATSKQPSPDPAGGYTFGSGTRLTVV.

The chain couples TRBV12-3 or TRBV12-4 to TRBJ1-2; no clear D. Trimming pared 6 bases from V and 3 bases from J, leaving 5 bases between. This CDR3 has 11 amino acids. The chain's CDR3 is CASRMYYGYTF. CDR3 nucleotide sequence: TGTGCCAGCAGAATGTACTATGGCTACACCTTC.

The chain employs TRBV7-2 and TRBJ2-7; TRBD2 might be the D (6 bases). This CDR3 has 13 amino acids. Trimming left V 5 bases short and J 2 bases short, with 10 bases between. Germline V lookup: CDR1 SGHTA, CDR2 FQGNSA. The CDR3 DNA reads as TGTGCCAGCAGCGCCAGACTAGCCTACGAGCAGTACTTC. Translating it yields CASSARLAYEQYF.

This clonotype was counted between two and nine times. This chain uses TRBV7-2 with TRBJ2-3; the D gene is possibly TRBD2 (6 bases). Germline values: CDR1 SGHTA, CDR2 FQGNSA. The CDR3 contains 15 residues. V lost 5 bases to trimming and J lost 4 bases, with 16 bases between them. This chain's CDR3 is CASSPDGSVADTQYF. CDR3 bases: TGTGCCAGCAGCCCTGACGGGAGTGTGGCAGATACGCAGTATTTT.

The gene calls are TRBV29-1 and TRBJ2-7, with 8 bases identical to TRBD1. V shed 6 bases and J 2 bases; nucleotides not matched to a gene: 12. CDR1 is SQVTM, CDR2 ANQGSEA, per germline. The CDR3 has 15 amino acids. CDR3 coding DNA: TGCAGCGTGGAACGGACAGGGAAGAGGACCTACGAGCAGTACTTC. This gives the protein CSVERTGKRTYEQYF.

This chain uses TRBV6-6 with TRBJ2-7; D is possibly TRBD1 or TRBD2 (5 bases each). The CDR3 spans 15 residues. Germline loops: CDR1 MNHNY, CDR2 SVGAGI (reference sequence). With 5 bases removed from V and 2 bases from J, the gap between germline ends came to 16 bases. The CDR3 region is CASSQPSGAAYEQYF. The DNA for the CDR3 is TGTGCCAGCAGTCAACCCTCCGGGGCGGCCTACGAGCAGTACTTC.

The rearrangement joins TRBV20-1 to TRBJ2-5; D is unclear. Germline V lookup: CDR1 DFQATT, CDR2 SNEGSKA (reference sequence). The CDR3 totals 12 residues. Trimming removed 3 bases from V and 0 bases from J, with 5 bases in between. The CDR3 is CSARGNQETQYF. DNA for the CDR3: TGCAGTGCTAGGGGGAACCAAGAGACCCAGTACTTC.

The chain carries TRBV9 and TRBJ1-2; 10 nucleotides align to TRBD1. The length of the CDR3 is 17 residues. The germline V gene encodes CDR1 SGDLS and CDR2 YYNGEE. The V gene end was trimmed by 4 bases and the J gene end by 6 bases; junction bases not matched to a gene: 15. CDR3 bases: TGTGCCAGCAGCACGCCGGGACAGGGGCCCCCTAAGGATGGCTACACCTTC. Amino acid sequence: CASSTPGQGPPKDGYTF.

CDR3 DNA: TGTGCCAGCAGCCAAGAGGGTGTCTATGGCTACACCTTC. Translating gives CASSQEGVYGYTF. This rearrangement joins TRBV3-1 to TRBJ1-2; D is undetermined. The CDR3 runs to 13 residues. Germline values: CDR1 LGHDT, CDR2 YNNKEL (reference sequence). V was cut by 0 bases and J by 4 bases, with 6 bases left in between.

The gene calls are TRBV4-3 and TRBJ2-7; 8 nucleotides agree with TRBD1. Germline assignment: CDR1 LGHNA and CDR2 YSLEER. The CDR3 consists of 16 residues. V shed 0 bases and J 1 base; nucleotides not matched to a gene: 5. The chain's CDR3 is CASSQDPGTGSYEQYF. The CDR3 region has the DNA TGCGCCAGCAGCCAAGATCCGGGGACAGGATCCTACGAGCAGTACTTC.

The table lists this clonotype with a few counts. The rearrangement uses TRBV5-1 and TRBJ2-7, with TRBD1 as a possible D gene (5 bases). V was pared by 4 bases and J by 6 bases, with 14 bases between. The CDR3 sequence is 13 residues long. Germline V gives CDR1 SGHRS, CDR2 YFSETQ. The CDR3 nucleotides read TGCGCCAGCAGCGTGGTTAGGGGAACCGAGCAGTACTTC. Translated: CASSVVRGTEQYF.

The chain is built from TRBV27 and TRBJ1-2; TRBD1 might be the D (5 bases). The germline V gene has CDR1 MNHEY and CDR2 SMNVEV (reference sequence). The V end was cut by 2 bases, the J end by 6 bases, with 19 bases between. CDR3 length: 16 amino acids. The CDR3 spells CASSLRWQGGRDGYTF. In DNA form, the CDR3 reads TGTGCCAGCAGTTTACGATGGCAGGGTGGGCGTGATGGCTACACCTTC.

The chain is built from TRBV6-6 and TRBJ2-3; D is perhaps TRBD2 (5 bases). The CDR3 extends over 14 amino acids. The V end lost 7 bases, the J end lost 6 bases, and 17 bases lay between the germline ends. The germline CDR1 and CDR2 sequences are MNHNY and SVGAGI (reference sequence). CDR3 sequence (DNA): TGTGCCAGCATAGGCCGAGCGGTCCTCGATACGCAGTATTTT. Protein product: CASIGRAVLDTQYF.

This chain links TRBV20-1 with TRBJ1-2; TRBD1 might be the D (6 bases). The CDR3 runs to 13 residues. The V gene lost 0 bases and the J gene lost 8 bases, with 13 bases spanning the gap. Germline loops: CDR1 DFQATT, CDR2 SNEGSKA (reference sequence). CDR3 nucleotides: TGCAGTGCTAGAGATTCGGGGGCAGACGGCTACACCTTC. The encoded protein is CSARDSGADGYTF.

Worth noting for this clonotype: This sequence may be a read error, since a much larger clone differs from it by one base. V and J are TRBV12-3 or TRBV12-4 and TRBJ2-4; no clear D gene. V dropped 6 bases and J dropped 6 bases, with 21 bases sitting between them. The CDR3 contains 16 residues. The CDR3 spells CASSPQRRALANIQYF. In DNA, the CDR3 is TGTGCCAGCAGCCCACAGAGAAGGGCCCTCGCAAACATTCAGTACTTC.

This clonotype showed up just a few times. The V gene is TRBV7-2, the J gene TRBJ2-1; the match to TRBD2 covers 13 bases. This CDR3 comprises 16 residues. V was clipped by 5 bases and J by 7 bases; unmatched bases: 8. Germline-derived CDR1 and CDR2 are SGHTA and FQGNSA. CDR3 coding DNA: TGTGCCAGCAGCACCCGGACTAGCGGGAGTATTAATGAGCAGTTCTTC. Translation gives CASSTRTSGSINEQFF.

For the CDR3, the DNA is TGTGCCAGCAGCGAGACAGGGTTAGATACGCAGTATTTT. It encodes CASSETGLDTQYF. This chain connects TRBV7-6 to TRBJ2-3, with 7 bases aligning to TRBD1. The germline V gene has CDR1 SGHVS and CDR2 FNYEAQ. CDR3 length equals 13 residues. The junction had 4 bases not matched to a gene; V was cut back by 5 bases and J by 5 bases.

This chain uses TRBV20-1 with TRBJ1-1, with a tentative D call TRBD1 (5 bases). Trimming took off 3 bases at V and 8 bases at J, with 10 bases between the two ends. Germline V gene data show CDR1 as DFQATT and CDR2 as SNEGSKA (reference sequence). This CDR3 comprises 11 residues. The CDR3 nucleotides are TGCAGTGCTAGTAGCGGGGGGGAAGCTTTCTTT. The encoded protein is CSASSGGEAFF.

The genes are TRBV20-1 and TRBJ2-1; D call uncertain. Germline values: CDR1 DFQATT, CDR2 SNEGSKA (reference sequence). This CDR3 region has 13 residues. V lost 1 base to trimming and J lost 8 bases, with 12 bases between them. The CDR3 reads CSARGRYIDEQFF. CDR3 in DNA: TGCAGTGCTAGAGGGCGGTACATTGATGAGCAGTTCTTC.

The chain uses TRBV12-3 or TRBV12-4 and TRBJ2-7; tentatively, D is TRBD1 or TRBD2 (5 bases each). The CDR3 contains 14 residues. The V end was cut by 6 bases, the J end by 4 bases, with 16 bases between. The DNA for the CDR3 is TGTGCCAGCAGAGCCGGGACCCACGGGTACGAGCAGTACTTC. Amino acid sequence: CASRAGTHGYEQYF.

The chain joins TRBV7-9 to TRBJ2-5; the D is unclear. The CDR3 extends over 13 amino acids. V dropped 7 bases and J dropped 4 bases, with 13 bases sitting between them. CDR1 and CDR2 (germline): SEHNR, FQNEAQ (reference sequence). CDR3 residues: CASNPRSGETQYF. The CDR3 DNA follows: TGTGCCAGCAACCCCCGGAGTGGAGAGACCCAGTACTTC.

V is TRBV7-2 and J is TRBJ2-1; no reliable D call. The CDR3 loop spans 16 amino acids. Germline lookup yields CDR1 SGHTA and CDR2 FQGNSA. V was clipped by 5 bases and J by 0 bases, with 14 bases between them. The CDR3 loop is CASSPRRDHSYNEQFF. As DNA, the CDR3 is TGTGCCAGCAGCCCCCGACGAGACCACTCCTACAATGAGCAGTTCTTC.